The 29 T cell receptor beta chains given below trace back to one sample, sequenced in a study of Graves' ophthalmopathy and Graves' hyperthyroidism. Investigators amplified TCR beta CDR3 regions from RNA transcripts. Second-round multiplex PCR came after a first-round RT-PCR that employed HTBI primers. TCRdb analysed the multiplex PCR reads with MiXCR anew, one entry per CDR3 protein. This sample has more than 1,000,000 distinct CDR3 sequences, with about 36% found just once. The sample taken for sequencing was peripheral blood or thyroid tissue (not recorded which). The source of these receptors is an adult man with Graves' hyperthyroidism.

This clonotype was seen only once. The rearrangement uses TRBV28 and TRBJ2-7; a weak D match, TRBD2 (5 bases). CDR3 size: 13 residues. Per germline, CDR1 MDHEN and CDR2 SYDVKM. Trimming took off 4 bases at V and 3 bases at J, with 10 bases between the two ends. The CDR3 DNA sequence: TGTGCCAGCAGTTACCGGGAAGACTACGAGCAGTACTTC. This encodes CASSYREDYEQYF.

At least ten counts were recorded for this clonotype. The chain employs TRBV15 and TRBJ1-2; D is ambiguous. Germline CDR1 reads LNHNV; CDR2 reads YYDKDF (reference sequence). Trimming shortened V by 4 bases and J by 4 bases, and 19 bases separated the two germline ends. The CDR3 has 16 amino acids. The CDR3 DNA follows: TGTGCCACCAGCAAAGATGCAGGTCGAGAGGGCTATGGCTACACCTTC. Translation: CATSKDAGREGYGYTF.

This clonotype was observed at least ten times. This rearrangement joins TRBV10-3 to TRBJ1-1, with D perhaps TRBD1 (6 bases). The CDR3 consists of 16 residues. Trimming cost V 4 bases and J 1 base, with 16 bases left between them. CDR1 is ENHRY and CDR2 is SYGVKD in the germline V gene. CDR3 amino acids: CAISGGPTSGNTEAFF. In DNA, the CDR3 is TGTGCCATCAGTGGGGGGCCGACCTCGGGGAACACTGAAGCTTTCTTT.

This clonotype showed up just a few times. The chain recombines TRBV5-1 with TRBJ1-1; possible D gene TRBD1, 5 bases. CDR1 SGHRS and CDR2 YFSETQ come from the germline V gene. V dropped 4 bases and J dropped 0 bases, with 13 bases sitting between them. This CDR3 is 15 amino acids long. CDR3: CASSVERGMNTEAFF. CDR3 nucleotides: TGCGCCAGCAGCGTTGAGCGGGGGATGAACACTGAAGCTTTCTTT.

This chain connects TRBV7-8 to TRBJ1-3; TRBD1 agrees at 7 bases. Germline V gene sequence: CDR1 SGHVS, CDR2 FQNEAQ. CDR3 size: 16 residues. J lost 4 bases, V lost 6 bases, and 12 bases had no gene match. CDR3 sequence: CASSLSGQRGGNTIYF. In nucleotides, the CDR3 is TGTGCCAGCAGTTTATCGGGACAGCGGGGGGGAAACACCATATATTTT.

The CDR3 bases are TGCGCCAGCAGCCGCGTACAGGGGGCAGGCGGGGAGACCCAGTACTTC. This translates into CASSRVQGAGGETQYF. The chain is built from TRBV10-1 and TRBJ2-5; 9 positions agree with TRBD1. With 6 bases clipped from V and 5 bases from J, the junction kept 13 bases outside the gene matches. CDR1 is WNHNN and CDR2 is SYGVQD in the germline V gene (reference sequence). This CDR3 has 16 amino acids.

This chain uses TRBV7-6 with TRBJ2-2; D could derive from TRBD1 or TRBD2 (5 bases each). The CDR3 has 15 amino acids. Looked up from germline, CDR1 is SGHVS and CDR2 is FNYEAQ. V gave up 8 bases and J gave up 6 bases, with 19 bases separating them. This chain's CDR3 is CASSRDGNKPGELFF. CDR3 bases: TGTGCCAGCTCTCGGGACGGGAATAAACCCGGGGAGCTGTTTTTT.

The rearrangement uses TRBV19 and TRBJ2-2, with 8 bases aligning to TRBD2. The trim removed 4 bases at V and 11 bases at J, leaving 12 bases unmatched. Germline lookup yields CDR1 LNHDA and CDR2 SQIVND (reference sequence). CDR3 length: 15 amino acids. In DNA form, the CDR3 reads TGTGCCAGTAGTAAATATAGCGGGACGGTCGGTGAGCTGTTTTTT. Translation gives CASSKYSGTVGELFF.

Turning to this clonotype: A much larger clone lies a single base off, so this may be a read error. This chain uses TRBV20-1 with TRBJ1-2; no reliable D call. Trimming pared 8 bases from V and 3 bases from J, leaving 16 bases between. Germline V gene sequence: CDR1 DFQATT, CDR2 SNEGSKA (reference sequence). This CDR3 has 13 residues. The CDR3 is CSTTSDRDYGYTF. CDR3 sequence (DNA): TGCAGTACTACCTCGGACCGCGACTATGGCTACACCTTC.

Of note for this clonotype: The junction shows a germline mismatch at one end, possibly a read error. The V and J genes are TRBV11-2 and TRBJ2-5; 8 bases match TRBD1. Germline V CDR1 and CDR2: SGHAT, FQNNGV. The CDR3 has 10 residues. Here the CDR3 DNA reads TGTGCCAGCAGCACGCCGGGACAGGACTTC. As protein: CASSTPGQDF. Drawing the rest from reference TRBV11-2 and TRBJ2-5, the complete variable domain is EAGVAQSPRYKIIEKRQSVAFWCNPISGHATLYWYQQILGQGPKLLIQFQNNGVVDDSQLPKDRFSAERLKGVDSTLKIQPAKLEDSAVYLCASSTPGQDFGPGTRLLVL.

This clonotype was counted many times. The V call is TRBV2, the J call TRBJ1-6; D is ambiguous. Germline CDR1 is SNHLY and CDR2 is FYNNEI. Trimming removed 3 bases at V and 8 bases at J, with 8 bases between. The CDR3 length is 13 residues. CDR3 sequence (DNA): TGTGCCAGCAGTGAGGTTCAAGATTCACCCCTCCACTTT. It encodes CASSEVQDSPLHF.

The chain employs TRBV2 and TRBJ1-4; D unresolved. The germline V gene has CDR1 SNHLY and CDR2 FYNNEI. V was pared by 2 bases and J by 1 base, with 8 bases between. This CDR3 has 15 residues. The CDR3 region is CASSEWGETNEKLFF. The CDR3 region has the DNA TGTGCCAGCAGTGAATGGGGTGAAACTAATGAAAAACTGTTTTTT.

Only a few counts were recorded for this clonotype. One end of the junction fails to match germline, which may point to a read error. The genes are TRBV7-3 and TRBJ2-7; TRBD1 matches at 7 bases. Germline assignment: CDR1 SGHTA and CDR2 FQGTGA. CDR3 length equals 14 residues. Here the CDR3 reads CASSQLLGGDEQYF. CDR3 in DNA: TGCGCCAGCAGCCAACTTCTAGGGGGCGACGAGCAGTACTTC.

This clonotype has more than one count but fewer than ten. Here the CDR3 reads CASSLARLTETYEQYF. The CDR3 DNA reads TGCGCCAGCAGCTTGGCCCGTCTTACAGAAACCTACGAGCAGTACTTC. This chain links TRBV5-1 with TRBJ2-7; D unclear. CDR3 length equals 16 residues. V was shortened by 0 bases and J by 2 bases, with 15 bases between the two germline ends. CDR1 and CDR2 (germline): SGHRS, YFSETQ.

This clonotype was seen ten or more times. A much larger clone differs from this one at a single base, so this may be a read error. The chain uses TRBV11-3 and TRBJ1-1; no reliable D call. There are 14 residues in the CDR3. CDR1 and CDR2 (germline): SGHNT, YENEEA. Trimming took off 1 base at V and 1 base at J, with 7 bases between the two ends. CDR3 DNA sequence: TGTGCCAGCAGCTTAGGTCGGACGAACACTGAAGCTTTCTTT. Translation gives CASSLGRTNTEAFF.

This clonotype turned up a few times. The chain carries TRBV20-1 and TRBJ2-2; perhaps TRBD2 as D (5 bases). The ends were cut back, 8 bases at V and 1 base at J, with 8 bases in the middle. This CDR3 is 12 amino acids long. Germline V CDR1 and CDR2: DFQATT, SNEGSKA (reference sequence). The CDR3 loop reads CSLRGNTGELFF. CDR3 nucleotides: TGCAGTTTACGGGGGAACACCGGGGAGCTGTTTTTT.

The sample holds a few counts of this clonotype. The rearrangement links TRBV7-8 to TRBJ2-7; the D gene is possibly TRBD1 (5 bases). The germline CDR1 and CDR2 sequences are SGHVS and FQNEAQ. There are 16 residues in the CDR3. The ends were cut back, 1 base at V and 7 bases at J, with 20 bases in the middle. DNA of the CDR3: TGTGCCAGCAGCTTAGACCCGACAGAAATTCATTATGAGCAGTACTTC. Translated: CASSLDPTEIHYEQYF.

This clonotype was detected ten times or more. This rearrangement joins TRBV2 to TRBJ2-5, with a tentative D call TRBD1 (6 bases). Germline V gene sequence: CDR1 SNHLY, CDR2 FYNNEI. CDR3 length equals 14 residues. V shed 6 bases and J shed 4 bases, with 15 bases lying between them. For the CDR3, the DNA is TGTGCCAGCAGCCGAATGACAGGACGAGAGACCCAGTACTTC. Translated: CASSRMTGRETQYF.

Comments on this clonotype: A single base separates this from a much larger clone, so it may be a read error. The CDR3 reads CASSRTGGAGEPFF. CDR3 coding DNA: TGTGCCAGCAGCCGGACGGGCGGCGCCGGGGAGCCGTTTTTT. The chain has TRBV7-8 and TRBJ2-2; TRBD2 is a possible D gene (5 bases). From germline, CDR1 is SGHVS and CDR2 FQNEAQ. The CDR3 is made up of 14 amino acids. The full variable domain, its missing parts supplied by reference TRBV7-8 and TRBJ2-2, is GAGVSQSPRYKVAKRGQDVALRCDPISGHVSLFWYQQALGQGPEFLTYFQNEAQLDKSGLPSDRFFAERPEGSVSTLKIQRTQQEDSAVYLCASSRTGGAGEPFFGEGSRLTVL.

This clonotype was seen ten or more times. J is TRBJ1-2 and V is TRBV15, with D possibly being TRBD1 (5 bases). From germline, CDR1 is LNHNV and CDR2 YYDKDF (reference sequence). Deletions cut 0 bases from V and 5 bases from J, with 10 bases between. This CDR3 spans 14 amino acids. CDR3 nucleotides: TGTGCCACCAGCAGAGATCTGGGGGTATATGGCTACACCTTC. Protein product: CATSRDLGVYGYTF.

This clonotype was seen ten or more times. The chain uses TRBV19 and TRBJ1-1, with D perhaps TRBD1 (6 bases). The germline gives CDR1 LNHDA, CDR2 SQIVND (reference sequence). The CDR3 has 11 residues. V lost 10 bases to trimming and J lost 3 bases, with 9 bases between them. The CDR3 reads CATGQYTEAFF. Written as DNA, the CDR3 is TGTGCCACCGGACAGTACACTGAAGCTTTCTTT.

The chain's CDR3 is CATSSQDRDSNQPQHF. CDR3 nucleotide sequence: TGTGCCACCAGCAGCCAAGACAGGGATAGCAATCAGCCCCAGCATTTT. J is TRBJ1-5 and V is TRBV15, with 7 positions matching TRBD1. This CDR3 region has 16 residues. The J segment lost 0 bases and the V segment lost 3 bases, leaving 5 bases of the junction unmatched. Germline CDR1 is LNHNV and CDR2 is YYDKDF (reference sequence).

This chain joins TRBV7-2 and TRBJ2-1; D not resolved. Germline CDR1 SGHTA, CDR2 FQGNSA. The CDR3 is made up of 13 amino acids. V lost 1 base and J 3 bases, leaving 4 bases between the germline ends. The CDR3: CASSLEYYNEQFF. CDR3 in DNA: TGTGCCAGCAGCTTAGAGTACTACAATGAGCAGTTCTTC.

This clonotype was detected many times. This chain connects TRBV3-1 to TRBJ2-6; D remains unclear. CDR1 LGHDT and CDR2 YNNKEL come from the germline V gene (reference sequence). The CDR3 is made up of 12 amino acids. V gave up 6 bases and J gave up 6 bases, with 6 bases separating them. DNA of the CDR3: TGTGCCAGCAGTCCCCTGGCCAACGTCCTGACTTTC. This codes for CASSPLANVLTF.

There are many counts of this clonotype. The chain is built from TRBV29-1 and TRBJ2-7, with a possible D match to TRBD1 (5 bases). Trimming removed 4 bases from V and 1 base from J, with 11 bases in between. The CDR3 loop spans 13 amino acids. Per germline, CDR1 SQVTM and CDR2 ANQGSEA. The CDR3 spells CSVVQGMSYEQYF. DNA of the CDR3: TGCAGCGTTGTTCAGGGCATGTCCTACGAGCAGTACTTC.

This clonotype was seen repeatedly, ten times or more. V and J are TRBV9 and TRBJ1-6; possibly TRBD1 for D (6 bases). V lost 1 base, J lost 7 bases, and 9 bases lay in between. The CDR3 consists of 14 residues. The germline gives CDR1 SGDLS, CDR2 YYNGEE. CDR3 loop: CASSVSGVNSPLHF. As DNA, the CDR3 is TGTGCCAGCAGCGTATCAGGGGTCAATTCACCCCTCCACTTT.

The sample holds many counts of this clonotype. V and J are TRBV19 and TRBJ1-3; unclear D gene. The CDR3 totals 14 residues. Germline CDR1 LNHDA, CDR2 SQIVND (reference sequence). V dropped 9 bases and J dropped 0 bases, with 12 bases sitting between them. The CDR3 DNA reads as TGTGCCAGCATACAGCGATTCTCTGGAAACACCATATATTTT. Its protein product is CASIQRFSGNTIYF. Filled out from reference TRBV19 and TRBJ1-3, the complete variable domain reads DGGITQSPKYLFRKEGQNVTLSCEQNLNHDAMYWYRQDPGQGLRLIYYSQIVNDFQKGDIAEGYSVSREKKESFPLTVTSAQKNPTAFYLCASIQRFSGNTIYFGEGSWLTVV.

Worth noting for this clonotype: The germline gene is not matched at one end of the junction; a read error may be the cause. V is TRBV6-1 and J is TRBJ1-5; 10 nucleotides align to TRBD1. Germline CDR1 reads MNHNS; CDR2 reads SASEGT. The CDR3 is 16 residues long. The CDR3 protein is CASIEGDRGREEPQHF. For the CDR3, the DNA is TGTGCCAGCATTGAAGGAGACAGGGGGCGCGAGGAGCCCCAGCATTTT.

This clonotype was found many times. The CDR3 protein is CSVPGRGELVGQETQYF. CDR3 DNA sequence: TGCAGCGTTCCCGGGAGGGGAGAACTAGTAGGGCAAGAGACCCAGTACTTC. The rearrangement uses TRBV29-1 and TRBJ2-5; 8 bases map to TRBD2. The CDR3 runs to 17 residues. Germline CDR1 and CDR2: SQVTM and ANQGSEA. Trimming cost V 5 bases and J 2 bases; bases outside gene matches: 16. Supplemented by reference TRBV29-1 and TRBJ2-5, the full variable domain reads SAVISQKPSRDICQRGTSLTIQCQVDSQVTMMFWYRQQPGQSLTLIATANQGSEATYESGFVIDKFPISRPNLTFSTLTVSNMSPEDSSIYLCSVPGRGELVGQETQYFGPGTRLLVL.